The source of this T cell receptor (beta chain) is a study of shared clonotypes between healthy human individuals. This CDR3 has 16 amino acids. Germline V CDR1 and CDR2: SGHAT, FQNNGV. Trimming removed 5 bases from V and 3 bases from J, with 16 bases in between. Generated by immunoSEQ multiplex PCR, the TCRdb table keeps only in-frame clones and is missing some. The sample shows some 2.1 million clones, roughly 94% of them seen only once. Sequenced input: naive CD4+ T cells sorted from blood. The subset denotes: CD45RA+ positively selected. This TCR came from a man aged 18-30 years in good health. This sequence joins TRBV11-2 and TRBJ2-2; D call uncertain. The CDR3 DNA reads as TGTGCCAGCAGCCGTCGGGCAGAGACTTACACCGGGGAGCTGTTTTTT. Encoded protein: CASSRRAETYTGELFF.